A single sample is the source of the 15 T cell receptor beta chains below, sequenced in a study of molecular identifiers for immune sequencing clone quantification. Each CDR3 protein gets one entry after TCRdb re-called the PCR reads with MiXCR. Of roughly 12,000 distinct CDR3 sequences detected, under 20% appear once; the ten largest clones hold 1.6%. Source material: naive CD8+ T cells from blood, with Jurkat cell RNA spiked in. Sample subset: FACS-sorted CD8+CD4-CCR7+CD45RA+ naive T cells. These receptors all stem from a human donor in good health. Some libraries in this study had Jurkat cell RNA spiked in.

To note about this clonotype: A much larger clone is a single base away; this may be a read error. This rearrangement joins TRBV11-3 to TRBJ1-1; TRBD1 matches at 10 bases. In germline, CDR1 is SGHNT, CDR2 YENEEA. With 5 bases clipped from V and 6 bases from J, the junction kept 3 bases outside the gene matches. This CDR3 region has 13 residues. CDR3 region: CASSRTGGAEAFF. For the CDR3, the DNA is TGTGCCAGCAGCCGGACAGGGGGAGCTGAAGCTTTCTTT.

This clonotype rates as medium-sized (0.01 to 0.1%). The J gene is TRBJ2-7, the V gene TRBV11-2; 7 bases line up with TRBD2. This CDR3 region has 14 residues. The V gene's germline CDR1 is SGHAT and CDR2 FQNNGV. The V and J ends lost 0 bases and 5 bases, in that order; junction bases with no gene match: 4. In DNA, the CDR3 is TGTGCCAGCAGCTTAGAGTGGCTAGCGGACGAGCAGTACTTC. It codes for CASSLEWLADEQYF.

This clonotype appeared many times. The rearrangement links TRBV20-1 to TRBJ2-7; 8 bases align to TRBD1. J gave up 0 bases and V 5 bases, and 6 bases lay outside the gene matches. This CDR3 region has 14 residues. The germline V gene has CDR1 DFQATT and CDR2 SNEGSKA (reference sequence). CDR3 loop: CSAVDRGLSYEQYF. In nucleotides, the CDR3 is TGCAGTGCTGTAGACAGGGGACTCTCCTACGAGCAGTACTTC.

This clonotype came up many times. The chain uses TRBV20-1 and TRBJ2-3; 11 nucleotides align to TRBD2. The CDR3 has 18 amino acids. The J segment lost 0 bases and the V segment lost 3 bases, leaving 11 bases of the junction unmatched. Germline values: CDR1 DFQATT, CDR2 SNEGSKA (reference sequence). The CDR3 spells CSARGLADRSSSTDTQYF. The CDR3 bases are TGCAGTGCTAGGGGACTAGCGGACAGATCATCTAGCACAGATACGCAGTATTTT.

This clonotype came up many times. V gene TRBV9 combines with J gene TRBJ2-1; the match to TRBD1 covers 9 bases. The trim removed 0 bases at V and 6 bases at J, leaving 7 bases unmatched. Germline V lookup: CDR1 SGDLS, CDR2 YYNGEE. The CDR3 runs to 16 residues. The CDR3: CASSVGGTGRFNEQFF. The CDR3 DNA reads as TGTGCCAGCAGCGTAGGCGGGACAGGGAGGTTCAATGAGCAGTTCTTC. Using reference TRBV9 and TRBJ2-1 for the parts outside the CDR3, the full variable domain is DSGVTQTPKHLITATGQRVTLRCSPRSGDLSVYWYQQSLDQGLQFLIQYYNGEERAKGNILERFSAQQFPDLHSELNLSSLELGDSALYFCASSVGGTGRFNEQFFGPGTRLTVL.

In its sample, this clonotype was seen many times. The chain combines TRBV19 with TRBJ1-3, with D unresolved. The CDR3 spans 14 residues. The germline V gene encodes CDR1 LNHDA and CDR2 SQIVND (reference sequence). The V end lost 5 bases, the J end lost 3 bases, and 11 bases lay between the germline ends. DNA of the CDR3: TGTGCCAGTAGTCCTTTCCATGGTGGAAACACCATATATTTT. Encoded protein: CASSPFHGGNTIYF. Full variable domain (outside the CDR3, taken from reference TRBV19 and TRBJ1-3): DGGITQSPKYLFRKEGQNVTLSCEQNLNHDAMYWYRQDPGQGLRLIYYSQIVNDFQKGDIAEGYSVSREKKESFPLTVTSAQKNPTAFYLCASSPFHGGNTIYFGEGSWLTVV.

This clonotype was seen repeatedly, ten times or more. The CDR3, as DNA: TGTGCCAGCAGCTCCGGGACTATGTCCTACGAGCAGTACTTC. The encoded protein is CASSSGTMSYEQYF. This sequence joins TRBV13 and TRBJ2-7; 7 nucleotides match TRBD2. Germline values: CDR1 PRHDT, CDR2 FYEKMQ (reference sequence). V gave up 4 bases and J gave up 1 base; unmatched junction bases: 4. This CDR3 is 14 amino acids long.

This clonotype has at least ten counts. This sequence joins TRBV14 and TRBJ2-3, with D perhaps being TRBD1 or TRBD2 (5 bases each). The CDR3 sequence is 16 residues long. Germline lookup yields CDR1 SGHDN and CDR2 FVKESK. The V end was cut by 0 bases, the J end by 6 bases, with 16 bases between. CDR3 DNA sequence: TGTGCCAGCAGCCAAGATACAGGTTGGAGAGGGGATACGCAGTATTTT. Amino acid sequence: CASSQDTGWRGDTQYF.

By frequency in the sample, this clonotype is medium-sized. The J gene is TRBJ1-1, the V gene TRBV7-9; 7 bases map to TRBD1. The V gene's germline CDR1 is SEHNR and CDR2 FQNEAQ (reference sequence). After removal of 5 bases from V and 11 bases from J, the junction contained 11 bases not matched to a gene. The CDR3 totals 13 residues. The CDR3: CASSPRDRGHAFF. The CDR3 coding sequence is TGTGCCAGCAGCCCACGGGACAGAGGGCACGCTTTCTTT.

Many counts were recorded for this clonotype. The chain combines TRBV7-9 with TRBJ1-4; D is undetermined. In germline, CDR1 is SEHNR, CDR2 FQNEAQ (reference sequence). The V gene lost 5 bases and the J gene lost 8 bases, with 21 bases spanning the gap. The CDR3 consists of 16 residues. In DNA form, the CDR3 reads TGTGCCAGCAGCCCCCTGCTCGGCGGCCCGGCGGAAAAACTGTTTTTT. Translated: CASSPLLGGPAEKLFF.

This clonotype is medium-sized in the sample. The rearrangement links TRBV10-2 to TRBJ2-1, with 12 bases identical to TRBD2. The V gene end was trimmed by 6 bases and the J gene end by 13 bases; junction bases not matched to a gene: 13. Germline CDR1 WSHSY, CDR2 SAAADI. This CDR3 contains 15 residues. The CDR3 protein is CASREDGLAGLSQFF. The CDR3 DNA follows: TGCGCCAGCAGGGAAGATGGACTAGCGGGATTGTCCCAGTTCTTC.

This clonotype has at least ten counts. The DNA for the CDR3 is TGTGCCAGCAGTGAATGGAGGCTAGCGGGAGGCAATGAGCAGTTCTTC. Its protein product is CASSEWRLAGGNEQFF. The gene calls are TRBV6-1 and TRBJ2-1; 11 positions match TRBD2. The CDR3 consists of 16 residues. The trim removed 2 bases at V and 6 bases at J, leaving 6 bases unmatched. The germline V gene has CDR1 MNHNS and CDR2 SASEGT.

This clonotype was observed a few times. With a much larger clone just one base away, this may be a read error. The chain combines TRBV11-2 with TRBJ1-1, with TRBD1 as a possible D gene (5 bases). V lost 7 bases to trimming and J lost 1 base, with 13 bases between them. The germline V gene encodes CDR1 SGHAT and CDR2 FQNNGV. CDR3 length: 14 amino acids. In DNA, the CDR3 is TGTGCCAGCATCTTGCAGGGACCGAACACTGAAGCTTTCTTT. It codes for CASILQGPNTEAFF.

As to this clonotype: A clone one base away is much larger, so this may be a read error. The genes are TRBV7-9 and TRBJ2-7; weak D call: TRBD1 (5 bases). V was trimmed by 5 bases and J by 1 base, leaving 6 bases between them. This CDR3 has 12 amino acids. The germline V gene has CDR1 SEHNR and CDR2 FQNEAQ (reference sequence). The CDR3: CASSPGSYEQYF. CDR3 nucleotides: TGTGCCAGCAGCCCAGGGTCCTACGAGCAGTACTTC.

This clonotype was observed at least ten times. The chain carries TRBV4-3 and TRBJ2-7, with 13 bases matching TRBD2. CDR1 LGHNA and CDR2 YSLEER come from the germline V gene. This CDR3 is 16 amino acids long. The V segment lost 0 bases and the J segment 6 bases; nucleotides outside the gene matches: 5. CDR3 region: CASSQDLGLAGTEQYF. CDR3 nucleotide sequence: TGCGCCAGCAGCCAAGATCTGGGACTAGCGGGAACCGAGCAGTACTTC.